The clone carrying this TCR beta chain was seen a single time. This sample was taken from a study of Tregs in tolerant kidney transplant recipients. This CDR3 contains 17 residues. Trimming stripped 4 bases from V and 4 bases from J, with 23 bases between. Per the germline V gene, CDR1 is SQVTM and CDR2 is ANQGSEA. Sequencing was performed with immunoSEQ multiplex PCR; in TCRdb, only in-frame clones are kept and a portion is missing. Here the sample spans hundreds of thousands of clones, roughly 80% being singletons. This clonotype was sampled from a human donor in good health. The sample comprised CD4+ T cells from blood. The rearrangement links TRBV29-1 to TRBJ2-1, with D possibly called TRBD1 or TRBD2 (5 bases each). CDR3 in DNA: TGCAGCGTTGTTGCGCTTTCGGTTTGGGGGTCTTACAATGAGCAGTTCTTC. It translates to CSVVALSVWGSYNEQFF.